A selection of T cell receptor beta chains follows, all from one sample in a study of prognosis after radiotherapy for stage I lung cancer. MiXCR, run by TCRdb on the multiplex PCR reads, gives a single entry per CDR3 protein. The table records more than 20,000 distinct CDR3 sequences, more than 40% of them present only once. The specimen comprised PBMCs, sampled before or after stereotactic body radiation therapy (not recorded which). Source of these receptors: a donor aged 50 or older with non-small cell lung cancer. Each CDR3 is given with its conserved first and last residue. A D gene is named only where the DNA matches it firmly. Only some rows state a clone size, as once, few, many or a class for expanded clones.

CDR3 protein: CASSVRNAGEGRQFF
CDR3 DNA: TGTGCCAGCAGTGTCCGTAACGCGGGAGAGGGGCGGCAGTTCTTC
clone size: medium-sized
V gene: TRBV2
D gene: TRBD2
J gene: TRBJ2-1

CDR3 protein: CASMEGGARRNQPQHF
CDR3 DNA: TGTGCCAGCATGGAAGGGGGGGCGCGGAGGAATCAGCCCCAGCATTTT
clone size: many
V gene: TRBV25-1
D gene: .
J gene: TRBJ1-5

CDR3 protein: CASSLDSPTGAGNTIYF
CDR3 DNA: TGTGCCAGCAGCTTAGATTCCCCGACAGGGGCGGGAAACACCATATATTTT
clone size: .
V gene: TRBV11-2
D gene: TRBD1
J gene: TRBJ1-3

CDR3 protein: CASSQVVQSNQPQHF
CDR3 DNA: TGCGCCAGCAGCCAAGTGGTACAGAGCAATCAGCCCCAGCATTTT
clone size: many
V gene: TRBV4-1
D gene: .
J gene: TRBJ1-5

CDR3 protein: CASSLATSGNTIYF
CDR3 DNA: TGTGCCAGCAGCCTCGCTACCTCTGGAAACACCATATATTTT
clone size: many
V gene: TRBV7-9
D gene: .
J gene: TRBJ1-3

CDR3 protein: CASSLGGSYEQYF
CDR3 DNA: TGTGCCAGCAGCTTGGGGGGCTCCTACGAGCAGTACTTC
clone size: medium-sized
V gene: TRBV11-3
D gene: .
J gene: TRBJ2-7

CDR3 protein: CASSPWDSGRAGNEQFF
CDR3 DNA: TGTGCCAGCAGCCCATGGGATAGCGGGAGGGCCGGGAATGAGCAGTTCTTC
clone size: medium-sized
V gene: TRBV11-3
D gene: TRBD2
J gene: TRBJ2-1

CDR3 protein: CASRGKGYNEQFF
CDR3 DNA: TGTGCCAGCAGAGGTAAGGGCTACAATGAGCAGTTCTTC
clone size: medium-sized
V gene: TRBV6-2/TRBV6-3
D gene: .
J gene: TRBJ2-1

CDR3 protein: CAWSPGQGEQYF
CDR3 DNA: TGTGCCTGGAGCCCTGGACAGGGGGAGCAGTACTTC
clone size: .
V gene: TRBV30
D gene: TRBD1
J gene: TRBJ2-7

CDR3 protein: CAWSALTSGRLDTQYF
CDR3 DNA: TGTGCCTGGAGTGCCCTTACTAGCGGGAGATTAGATACGCAGTATTTT
clone size: many
V gene: TRBV30
D gene: TRBD2
J gene: TRBJ2-3

CDR3 protein: CASSSTSVNREQYF
CDR3 DNA: TGTGCCAGCAGCTCGACTAGCGTTAACCGCGAGCAGTACTTC
clone size: once
V gene: TRBV7-2
D gene: TRBD2
J gene: TRBJ2-7

CDR3 protein: CASNVLGSSYEQYF
CDR3 DNA: TGTGCCAGCAACGTTTTGGGGAGCTCCTACGAGCAGTACTTC
clone size: many
V gene: TRBV9
D gene: .
J gene: TRBJ2-7

CDR3 protein: CASTEGARIGHNEQFF
CDR3 DNA: TGTGCCAGTACTGAGGGGGCCCGAATTGGTCACAATGAGCAGTTCTTC
clone size: many
V gene: TRBV19
D gene: TRBD1
J gene: TRBJ2-1

CDR3 protein: CASSTTSSYEQYF
CDR3 DNA: TGTGCCAGCAGTACGACTAGCTCCTACGAGCAGTACTTC
clone size: many
V gene: TRBV12-3/TRBV12-4
D gene: .
J gene: TRBJ2-7

CDR3 protein: CASSLATGGGTGELFF
CDR3 DNA: TGCGCCAGCAGCTTGGCGACAGGGGGCGGCACCGGGGAGCTGTTTTTT
clone size: medium-sized
V gene: TRBV5-1
D gene: TRBD1
J gene: TRBJ2-2

CDR3 protein: CSARANTGNEQFF
CDR3 DNA: TGCAGTGCTAGAGCCAACACAGGGAATGAGCAGTTCTTC
clone size: many
V gene: TRBV20-1
D gene: .
J gene: TRBJ2-1

CDR3 protein: CASSFGGSGANVLTF
CDR3 DNA: TGTGCCAGCAGTTTTGGGGGGTCTGGGGCCAACGTCCTGACTTTC
clone size: many
V gene: TRBV27
D gene: .
J gene: TRBJ2-6

CDR3 protein: CASSLGLAFPDTQYF
CDR3 DNA: TGTGCCAGCAGCTTGGGACTAGCGTTCCCAGATACGCAGTATTTT
clone size: medium-sized
V gene: TRBV7-2
D gene: TRBD2
J gene: TRBJ2-3

CDR3 protein: CASSEAGTVGNEQFF
CDR3 DNA: TGTGCCAGCAGTGAAGCCGGGACAGTGGGCAATGAGCAGTTCTTT
clone size: .
V gene: TRBV6-1
D gene: TRBD1
J gene: TRBJ2-1

CDR3 protein: CASRKTDTQYF
CDR3 DNA: TGTGCCAGCAGAAAAACAGATACGCAGTATTTT
clone size: many
V gene: TRBV27
D gene: .
J gene: TRBJ2-3

CDR3 protein: CASSERRGSDTQYF
CDR3 DNA: TGTGCCAGCAGTGAAAGGAGGGGATCGGATACGCAGTATTTT
clone size: .
V gene: TRBV6-2/TRBV6-3
D gene: .
J gene: TRBJ2-3

CDR3 protein: CASSLGGDRVLYEQYF
CDR3 DNA: TGTGCCAGCAGTCTGGGGGGAGACAGGGTGCTCTACGAGCAGTACTTC
clone size: medium-sized
V gene: TRBV6-1
D gene: .
J gene: TRBJ2-7